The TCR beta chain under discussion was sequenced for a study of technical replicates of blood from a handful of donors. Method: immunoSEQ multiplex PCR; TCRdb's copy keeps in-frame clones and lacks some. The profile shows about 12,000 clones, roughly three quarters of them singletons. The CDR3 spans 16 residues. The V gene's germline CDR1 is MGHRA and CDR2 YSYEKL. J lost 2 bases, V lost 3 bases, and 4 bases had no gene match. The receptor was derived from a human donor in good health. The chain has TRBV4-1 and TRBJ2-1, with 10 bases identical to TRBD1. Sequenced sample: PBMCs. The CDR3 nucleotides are TGCGCCAGCAGCCAGGGGGGACAGGGGACCTACAATGAGCAGTTCTTC. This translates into CASSQGGQGTYNEQFF.